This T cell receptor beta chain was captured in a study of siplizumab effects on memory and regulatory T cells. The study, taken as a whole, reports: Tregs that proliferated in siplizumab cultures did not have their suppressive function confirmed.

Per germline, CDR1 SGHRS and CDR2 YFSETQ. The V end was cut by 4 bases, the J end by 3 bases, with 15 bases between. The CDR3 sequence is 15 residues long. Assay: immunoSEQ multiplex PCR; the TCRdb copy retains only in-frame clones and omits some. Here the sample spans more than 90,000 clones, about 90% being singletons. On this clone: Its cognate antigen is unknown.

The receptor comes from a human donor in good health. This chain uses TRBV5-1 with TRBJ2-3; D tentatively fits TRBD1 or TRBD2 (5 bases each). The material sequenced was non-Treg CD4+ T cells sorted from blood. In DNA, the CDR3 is TGCGCCAGCAGCCCCGAGGGGTTGGGGACAGATACGCAGTATTTT. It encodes CASSPEGLGTDTQYF.